A single sample gave rise to the 6 T cell receptor beta chains below, sequenced in a study of T-cell reconstitution after alpha-beta-depleted transplantation in children (dated by TCRdb to 2016 to 2017). Receptor libraries were prepared by PCR. The sequencing machine was an Illumina HiSeq 2500. TCR libraries were prepared with molecular barcoding, using unique molecular identifiers to normalize TCRbeta repertoire quantification. Using fastp at Q25 and MiXCR, TCRdb reprocessed the public reads and kept productive beta chains. For every CDR3 protein sequence, its rows merge into one entry that carries the most common genes and DNA. In this sample the table shows more than 250,000 distinct CDR3 sequences, almost 10% of which occur a single time. The ten largest clonotypes hold 10% of the sample. Source: PBMCs from the stem cell graft donor, taken from the stem cell graft. These TCRs come from a human donor who donated a stem cell graft to a child with SCID.

The chain carries TRBV12-3 or TRBV12-4 and TRBJ1-1, with D hard to call. V shed 1 base and J shed 11 bases, with 11 bases lying between them. The CDR3 loop spans 12 amino acids. CDR3 coding DNA: TGTGCCAGCAGTTTAGTGTTGGGCAGGGCTTTCTTT. Amino acids: CASSLVLGRAFF.

The chain carries TRBV20-1 and TRBJ2-5; 7 bases fit TRBD2. This CDR3 contains 15 residues. Trimming at V came to 0 bases and at J to 5 bases, leaving 9 bases not matched to a gene. Germline CDR1 is DFQATT and CDR2 is SNEGSKA (reference sequence). CDR3 nucleotides: TGCAGTGCTAGAGATCAGTGGGGGGGATCGGAGACCCAGTACTTC. The encoded protein is CSARDQWGGSETQYF.

This clonotype was counted between two and nine times. The chain combines TRBV12-3 or TRBV12-4 with TRBJ2-3, with 13 positions matching TRBD2. CDR3 length: 18 amino acids. V trimming: 5 bases; J trimming: 0 bases; junction bases outside the gene matches: 8. CDR3 sequence (DNA): TGTGCCAGCAGTCCCCCCCTGGGACTAGCGGGGAGCACAGATACGCAGTATTTT. Translating it yields CASSPPLGLAGSTDTQYF.

The sample holds a few counts of this clonotype. V gene TRBV19 combines with J gene TRBJ2-7, with D unresolved. V was shortened by 1 base and J by 5 bases, with 9 bases between the two germline ends. In germline, CDR1 is LNHDA, CDR2 SQIVND (reference sequence). The CDR3 is 13 residues long. Written as DNA, the CDR3 is TGTGCCAGTAGTATAGGAGGCAGCCACGAGCAGTACTTC. It encodes CASSIGGSHEQYF. Variable domain in full (rest from reference TRBV19 and TRBJ2-7): DGGITQSPKYLFRKEGQNVTLSCEQNLNHDAMYWYRQDPGQGLRLIYYSQIVNDFQKGDIAEGYSVSREKKESFPLTVTSAQKNPTAFYLCASSIGGSHEQYFGPGTRLTVT.

This clonotype was observed at least ten times. The J gene is TRBJ1-1, the V gene TRBV12-3 or TRBV12-4, with a weak D call TRBD1 (6 bases). This CDR3 is built from 13 residues. Trimming removed 6 bases from V and 5 bases from J, with 13 bases in between. This chain's CDR3 is CASRTPRGTEAFF. The CDR3 nucleotides are TGTGCCAGCAGGACACCCAGGGGAACTGAAGCTTTCTTT.

The chain employs TRBV5-6 and TRBJ2-4; TRBD1 might be the D (6 bases). Trimming pared 0 bases from V and 1 base from J, leaving 11 bases between. The CDR3 loop spans 16 amino acids. Germline CDR1 is SGHDT and CDR2 is YYEEEE. The CDR3, as DNA: TGTGCCAGCAGCTTGGGGGGGCTCCTTGCCAAAAACATTCAGTACTTC. This translates into CASSLGGLLAKNIQYF.